Following are 9 T cell receptor beta chains from one sample sequenced in a study of CD8 T cells in ankylosing spondylitis. A single record per CDR3 protein comes from TCRdb applying MiXCR to the 5' RACE reads. The table lists 300,000 to 350,000 distinct CDR3 sequences, approximately 14% of them singletons. The sequenced material came from blood, either unsorted or a sorted T cell fraction (not recorded which). These receptors all stem from a male donor with ankylosing spondylitis or in good health (not recorded which).

This chain connects TRBV6-6 to TRBJ1-6, with D unclear. The CDR3 spans 13 residues. V lost 2 bases and J 3 bases, leaving 2 bases between the germline ends. The germline gives CDR1 MNHNY, CDR2 SVGAGI (reference sequence). The CDR3 sequence is CASSYLYNSPLHF. The DNA of the CDR3 is TGTGCCAGCAGTTACCTCTATAATTCACCCCTCCACTTT.

This clonotype has just a few counts. The CDR3: CASSFMGTGELFF. CDR3 DNA: TGTGCCAGCAGCTTTATGGGCACCGGGGAGCTGTTTTTT. This chain links TRBV11-3 with TRBJ2-2; D is ambiguous. The CDR3 spans 13 residues. From germline, CDR1 is SGHNT and CDR2 YENEEA. Deletions cut 3 bases from V and 4 bases from J, with 6 bases between.

Only a few counts were recorded for this clonotype. The V call is TRBV12-3 or TRBV12-4, the J call TRBJ2-2; 7 nucleotides line up with TRBD2. This CDR3 has 14 amino acids. V shed 8 bases, J shed 2 bases, and the junction held 5 bases outside the gene matches. The CDR3 sequence: CASSGLRNTGELFF. CDR3 DNA sequence: TGTGCCAGCTCGGGACTAAGAAACACCGGGGAGCTGTTTTTT.

This clonotype was found a few times. The V and J genes are TRBV10-3 and TRBJ1-1; D gene unclear. Germline CDR1 is ENHRY and CDR2 is SYGVKD. This CDR3 has 14 residues. Trimming shortened V by 0 bases and J by 1 base, and 6 bases separated the two germline ends. CDR3 sequence reads: CAISESRQNTEAFF. DNA of the CDR3: TGTGCCATCAGTGAGTCGAGGCAGAACACTGAAGCTTTCTTT.

This clonotype was found many times. CDR3 sequence: CASSLDTGTSGNTIYF. The CDR3 DNA sequence: TGTGCCAGCAGTCTCGACACCGGGACCTCTGGAAACACCATATATTTT. V gene TRBV6-5 combines with J gene TRBJ1-3, with a possible D match to TRBD1 (5 bases). V dropped 5 bases and J dropped 0 bases, with 14 bases sitting between them. Germline CDR1 reads MNHEY; CDR2 reads SVGAGI. The CDR3 length is 16 residues.

There are a few counts of this clonotype. V gene TRBV5-1 combines with J gene TRBJ2-1, with 8 bases matching TRBD2. The CDR3 covers 15 residues. Germline CDR1 and CDR2: SGHRS and YFSETQ. Losses at the gene ends were 5 bases for V and 5 bases for J; bases not matched to a gene: 9. DNA of the CDR3: TGCGCCAGCAGGCCAACTAGCGGACGAGACAATGAGCAGTTCTTC. Translated, it gives CASRPTSGRDNEQFF.

The chain is built from TRBV12-3 or TRBV12-4 and TRBJ2-7, with a weak D call TRBD2 (6 bases). The CDR3 consists of 16 residues. The V end was cut by 3 bases, the J end by 1 base, with 16 bases between. CDR3 nucleotides: TGTGCCAGCAGTTTGCCGGGGTACGGGAGATCCTACGAGCAGTACTTC. It translates to CASSLPGYGRSYEQYF.

This clonotype was recorded only once. V is TRBV12-3 or TRBV12-4 and J is TRBJ1-2; 9 nucleotides line up with TRBD1. The CDR3 consists of 15 residues. Trimming cost V 5 bases and J 3 bases; bases outside gene matches: 7. This CDR3 reads CASSQQGAGYYGYTF. For the CDR3, the DNA is TGTGCCAGCAGTCAACAGGGGGCAGGGTACTATGGCTACACCTTC.

This clonotype has just a few counts. The gene calls are TRBV19 and TRBJ1-1; perhaps TRBD1 as D (5 bases). Germline-derived CDR1 and CDR2 are LNHDA and SQIVND (reference sequence). V lost 6 bases and J lost 4, with 12 bases in between. The CDR3 is made up of 13 amino acids. This chain's CDR3 is CASSEGLSTEAFF. DNA of the CDR3: TGTGCCAGTAGCGAGGGGCTAAGCACTGAAGCTTTCTTT.